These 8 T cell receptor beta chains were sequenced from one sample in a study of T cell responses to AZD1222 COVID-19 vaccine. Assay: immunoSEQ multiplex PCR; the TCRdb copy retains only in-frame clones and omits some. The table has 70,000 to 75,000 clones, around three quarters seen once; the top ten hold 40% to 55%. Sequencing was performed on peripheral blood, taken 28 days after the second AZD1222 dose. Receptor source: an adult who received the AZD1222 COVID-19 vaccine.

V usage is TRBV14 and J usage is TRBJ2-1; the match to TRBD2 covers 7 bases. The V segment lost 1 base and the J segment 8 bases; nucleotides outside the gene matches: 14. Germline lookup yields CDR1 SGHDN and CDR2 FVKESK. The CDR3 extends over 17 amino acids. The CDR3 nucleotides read TGTGCCAGCAGCCAAGTCTCAGGCGGGAGTTTGGGCGATGAGCAGTTCTTC. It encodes CASSQVSGGSLGDEQFF. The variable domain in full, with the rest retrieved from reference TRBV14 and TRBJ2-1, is EAGVTQFPSHSVIEKGQTVTLRCDPISGHDNLYWYRRVMGKEIKFLLHFVKESKQDESGMPNNRFLAERTGGTYSTLKVQPAELEDSGVYFCASSQVSGGSLGDEQFFGPGTRLTVL.

CDR3 loop: CASSLGGGANEKLFF. The DNA for the CDR3 is TGTGCCAGCAGCTTAGGAGGTGGGGCTAATGAAAAACTGTTTTTT. J is TRBJ1-4 and V is TRBV7-6; D gene uncertain. This CDR3 spans 15 amino acids. Germline loops: CDR1 SGHVS, CDR2 FNYEAQ. The V gene lost 1 base and the J gene lost 3 bases, with 9 bases spanning the gap.

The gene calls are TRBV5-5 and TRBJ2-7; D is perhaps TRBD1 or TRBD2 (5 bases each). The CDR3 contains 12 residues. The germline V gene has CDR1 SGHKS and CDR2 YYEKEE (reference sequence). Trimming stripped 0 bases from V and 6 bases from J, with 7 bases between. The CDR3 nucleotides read TGTGCCAGCAGCTTGGGAGGGGCCGAGCAGTACTTC. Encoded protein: CASSLGGAEQYF.

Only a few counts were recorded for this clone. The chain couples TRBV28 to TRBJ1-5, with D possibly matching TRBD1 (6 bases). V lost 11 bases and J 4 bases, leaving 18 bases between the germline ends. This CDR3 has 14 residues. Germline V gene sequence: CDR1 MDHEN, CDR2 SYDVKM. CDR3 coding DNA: TGTGCCGGCAAGGACAGTTTTGGAAATCAGCCCCAGCATTTT. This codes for CAGKDSFGNQPQHF.

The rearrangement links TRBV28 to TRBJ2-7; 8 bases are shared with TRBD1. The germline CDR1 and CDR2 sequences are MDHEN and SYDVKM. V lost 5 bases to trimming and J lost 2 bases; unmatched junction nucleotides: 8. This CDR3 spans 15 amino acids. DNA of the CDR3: TGTGCCAGCAGTCCGGCCACAGGGGGTACCTACGAGCAGTACTTC. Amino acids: CASSPATGGTYEQYF. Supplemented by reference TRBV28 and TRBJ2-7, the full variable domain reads DVKVTQSSRYLVKRTGEKVFLECVQDMDHENMFWYRQDPGLGLRLIYFSYDVKMKEKGDIPEGYSVSREKKERFSLILESASTNQTSMYLCASSPATGGTYEQYFGPGTRLTVT.

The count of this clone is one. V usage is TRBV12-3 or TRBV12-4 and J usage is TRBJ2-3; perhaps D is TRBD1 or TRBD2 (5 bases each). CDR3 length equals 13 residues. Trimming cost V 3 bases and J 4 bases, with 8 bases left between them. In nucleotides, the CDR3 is TGTGCCAGCAGTTTGGGGGAAGCAGATACGCAGTATTTT. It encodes CASSLGEADTQYF.

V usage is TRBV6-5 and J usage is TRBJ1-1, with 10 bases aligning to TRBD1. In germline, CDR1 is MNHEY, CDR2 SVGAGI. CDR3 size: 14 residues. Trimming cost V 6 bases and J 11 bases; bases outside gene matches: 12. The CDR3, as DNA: TGTGCCAGCAGACCGGGACAGGGGAGGGTAGGGGCTTTCTTT. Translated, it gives CASRPGQGRVGAFF.

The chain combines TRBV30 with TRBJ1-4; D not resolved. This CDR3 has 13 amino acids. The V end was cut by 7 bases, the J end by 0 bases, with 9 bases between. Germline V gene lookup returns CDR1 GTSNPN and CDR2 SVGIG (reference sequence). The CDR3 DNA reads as TGTGCCTTAACAGAGACAACTAATGAAAAACTGTTTTTT. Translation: CALTETTNEKLFF. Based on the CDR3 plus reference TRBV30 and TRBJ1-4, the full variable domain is SQTIHQWPATLVQPVGSPLSLECTVEGTSNPNLYWYRQAAGRGLQLLFYSVGIGQISSEVPQNLSASRPQDRQFILSSKKLLLSDSGFYLCALTETTNEKLFFGSGTQLSVL.